The rows below give T cell receptor beta chains drawn from one sample of a study of OX40 agonist ivuxolimab in advanced cancers. Profiled with immunoSEQ multiplex PCR; TCRdb holds only in-frame clones, not every one. The sample shows tens of thousands of clones, more than 75% of them seen only once. The sequenced sample was CD4+ or CD8+ T cells sorted from blood, obtained in a trial of the OX40 agonist ivuxolimab. These receptor sequences come from an adult with an advanced solid tumor such as melanoma, head and neck, liver or kidney cancer. CDR3s include the opening cysteine and the closing phenylalanine or tryptophan. D genes are given only for firm matches. Size values are once, few and many counts, or a class for expanded clones, and some rows have none.

size	V	J	D	DNA	CDR3
NA	TRBV6-1	TRBJ2-1	TRBD2	TGTGCCAGCGGGCTAGCGGGGAACTCCTACAATGAGCAGTTCTTC	CASGLAGNSYNEQFF
many	TRBV7-7	TRBJ2-7	NA	TGTGCCAGCAGCCGGTCCCCGGGGAGTGAAGACGAGCAGTACTTC	CASSRSPGSEDEQYF
NA	TRBV29-1	TRBJ2-5	TRBD1	TGCAGCGTTGTTTTTGGGACAGGGCTCGGAGAGACCCAGTACTTC	CSVVFGTGLGETQYF
NA	TRBV7-8	TRBJ2-6	NA	TGTGCCCTAAGCTCTGGGGCCAACGTCCTGACTTTC	CALSSGANVLTF
NA	TRBV5-5	TRBJ1-2	NA	TGTGCCAGCAGCTGGGATTCAAGCCCCGGGGTTGGCTACACCTTC	CASSWDSSPGVGYTF
NA	TRBV27	TRBJ2-3	TRBD2	TGTGCCAGCAGTCACCTAGCGGGATCTAGCACAGATACGCAGTATTTT	CASSHLAGSSTDTQYF
NA	TRBV6-1	TRBJ1-2	NA	TGTGCCAGCAGCGACCTTAGCGGGGGTGGAAATGGCTACACCTTC	CASSDLSGGGNGYTF
NA	TRBV5-8	TRBJ2-2	TRBD1	TGTGCCAGCAGCTTTGACAGGGAGAGTGGGGAGCTGTTTTTT	CASSFDRESGELFF
NA	TRBV10-3	TRBJ1-4	NA	TGTGCCATCAGTGAGTCACAGGGCACAACTAATGAAAAACTGTTTTTT	CAISESQGTTNEKLFF
NA	TRBV2	TRBJ2-5	NA	TGTGCCAGCAGTGAACTTATGCTAGAGACCCAGTACTTC	CASSELMLETQYF
NA	TRBV2	TRBJ1-1	NA	TGTGCCAGCAGCAGGGAGACTAACACTGAAGCTTTCTTT	CASSRETNTEAFF
NA	TRBV19	TRBJ2-7	TRBD1	TGTGCCAGCCAACCCAAGTTGGGACAGGGGGCCTACGAGCAGTACTTC	CASQPKLGQGAYEQYF
once	TRBV27	TRBJ2-3	NA	TGTGCCAGCAGGAGTCTCTCTAGCACAGATACGCAGTATTTT	CASRSLSSTDTQYF
NA	TRBV5-4	TRBJ1-1	NA	TGTGCCAGCAGCCGCGATAGAAACACTGAAGCTTTCTTT	CASSRDRNTEAFF
NA	TRBV4-1	TRBJ1-5	TRBD1	TGCGCCAGCAGCGAAGGGGACAGGGATCAGCCCCAGCATTTT	CASSEGDRDQPQHF
NA	TRBV6-1	TRBJ1-5	NA	TGTGCCAGCAGTGAAAGAAGGGCCGTTGATCAGCCCCAGCATTTT	CASSERRAVDQPQHF
once	TRBV7-2	TRBJ2-4	TRBD1	TGTGCCAGCAGCCCGGGACAGGGGGCCGGCAAAAACATTCAGTACTTC	CASSPGQGAGKNIQYF
NA	TRBV15	TRBJ2-3	TRBD1	TGTGCCACCAGCAGAGATCAGGGGGCTAGCACAGATACGCAGTATTTT	CATSRDQGASTDTQYF
NA	TRBV18	TRBJ2-7	NA	TGTGCCAGCTCACTCGGGACGGGAAGCTCCTACGAGCAGTACTTC	CASSLGTGSSYEQYF
NA	TRBV5-4	TRBJ2-5	NA	TGTGCCAGCAGCTCTGAGGGTTGGGAGACCCAGTACTTC	CASSSEGWETQYF
NA	TRBV2	TRBJ2-2	NA	TGTGCCAGCACCTTGGACGAGGGTAGGGGAACCGGGGAGCTGTTTTTT	CASTLDEGRGTGELFF
NA	TRBV25-1	TRBJ2-5	NA	TGTGCCAGCAGTGACCTTTACCAAGAGACCCAGTACTTC	CASSDLYQETQYF
few	TRBV30	TRBJ1-6	NA	TGTGCCTGGACTCGAGGGCGCACTGAAAATTCACCCCTCCACTTT	CAWTRGRTENSPLHF
NA	TRBV30	TRBJ1-3	NA	TGTGCCTGGCCGGTTTTTGCTGGAAACACCATATATTTT	CAWPVFAGNTIYF
NA	TRBV27	TRBJ2-7	NA	TGTGCCAGCAGTGGAAGGAACTCCTACGAGCAGTACTTC	CASSGRNSYEQYF
NA	TRBV9	TRBJ1-4	NA	TGTGCCAGCAGCGTAGGGCACCCCGCAACTAATGAAAAACTGTTTTTT	CASSVGHPATNEKLFF
NA	TRBV18	TRBJ1-3	NA	TGTGCCAGCTCACCACCGAGGGATTCACTCGGAAACACCATATATTTT	CASSPPRDSLGNTIYF
NA	TRBV28	TRBJ2-7	TRBD2	TGTGCCAGCAGTGGGGAGGGACCGGTTGCCGAGCAGTACTTC	CASSGEGPVAEQYF
few	TRBV10-2	TRBJ1-1	NA	TGCGCCAGCAGTGGGCTCGGGGCCACTGAAGCTTTCTTT	CASSGLGATEAFF
NA	TRBV30	TRBJ1-2	NA	TGTGCCTGGAGCGCCGGGACTAACTATGGCTACACCTTC	CAWSAGTNYGYTF
NA	TRBV28	TRBJ2-7	NA	TGTGCCAGCAGTATAATGGGGGGAGGCAACGAGCAGTACTTC	CASSIMGGGNEQYF
NA	TRBV7-9	TRBJ2-2	NA	TGTGCCAGCAGCTCACCTTCCGGGAGCACCGGGGAGCTGTTTTTT	CASSSPSGSTGELFF
few	TRBV10-2	TRBJ1-6	NA	TGCGCCAGCAGTGAGTCGATAGGGTCTGTTGATTCACCCCTCCACTTT	CASSESIGSVDSPLHF
NA	TRBV7-8	TRBJ2-2	NA	TGTGCCAGCAGCGCCAGGGTGCTGGTCGGGGAGCTGTTTTTT	CASSARVLVGELFF
NA	TRBV2	TRBJ2-3	NA	TGTGCCAGCAGTGTGAGCACAGATACGCAGTATTTT	CASSVSTDTQYF
NA	TRBV5-1	TRBJ2-1	NA	TGCGCTTCTGTTTCCGATTACAATGAGCAGTTCTTC	CASVSDYNEQFF
NA	TRBV19	TRBJ2-5	TRBD2	TGTGCCAGTAGCGGGGGGGGACTTCAACCCCAGACCCAGTACTTC	CASSGGGLQPQTQYF
once	TRBV7-8	TRBJ1-1	NA	TGTGCCAGCAGCTTGCTGGGGGCGAACACTGAAGCTTTCTTT	CASSLLGANTEAFF
NA	TRBV28	TRBJ2-1	TRBD2	TGTGCCAGCAGTTTCCCTTCTACTAGCGGGGGAGCGAGCTCCTACAATGAGCAGTTCTTC	CASSFPSTSGGASSYNEQFF
NA	TRBV7-2	TRBJ2-5	NA	TGTGCCAGCAGCTTAGGGGCAGGGGACCAAGAGACCCAGTACTTC	CASSLGAGDQETQYF
NA	TRBV19	TRBJ2-1	TRBD2	TGTGCCAGTAGTGCGACTAGCGGGACGGACAATGAGCAGTTCTTC	CASSATSGTDNEQFF
few	TRBV29-1	TRBJ1-3	NA	TGCAGCGTCGAGGATCCGGGGGGTACTGGAAACACCATATATTTT	CSVEDPGGTGNTIYF
NA	TRBV19	TRBJ2-3	TRBD1	TGTGCCAGTAAGATCGGGACAGGGTCAGATACGCAGTATTTT	CASKIGTGSDTQYF
NA	TRBV7-8	TRBJ2-1	TRBD2	TGTGCCAGCAGCTTAGCCGGCGGGGGTCACAATGAGCAGTTCTTC	CASSLAGGGHNEQFF
NA	TRBV7-9	TRBJ1-1	TRBD1	TGTGCCAGCAGCGAGGGACAGGGGGCGGCGTCTGAAGCTTTCTTT	CASSEGQGAASEAFF